The rows below give T cell receptor beta chains drawn from one sample of a study of Ad26.COV2.S vaccination and SARS-CoV-2 variants. This table comes from immunoSEQ multiplex PCR, and its TCRdb copy is limited to in-frame clones, with some not included. Here the sample spans around 300,000 clones, roughly 88% being singletons. The sample was peripheral blood, taken in a trial of Ad26.COV2.S vaccine versus placebo. These TCRs come from a person aged 18-65 years who received the Ad26.COV2.S COVID-19 vaccine or a placebo. Both conserved end residues are part of each CDR3. The order of the fields is V gene, clone size, J gene, CDR3 length, D gene, CDR3 protein, CDR3 DNA. D genes are given only for firm matches. Size is stated for part of the rows, as once, few or many counts, or as a class when the clone is expanded.

>TRBV11-3|-|TRBJ2-5|16|-
CASSLGAGGAGETQYF
TGTGCCAGCAGCTTAGGGGCTGGGGGCGCGGGAGAGACCCAGTACTTC
>TRBV19|few|TRBJ1-1|13|-
CASSIRGNTEAFF
TGTGCCAGTAGTATAAGGGGGAACACTGAAGCTTTCTTT
>TRBV14|-|TRBJ1-5|13|-
CASSQGGDQPQHF
TGTGCCAGCAGCCAAGGAGGGGATCAGCCCCAGCATTTT
>TRBV6-6|-|TRBJ2-1|13|-
CASKEGAVYEQFF
TGTGCCAGCAAGGAAGGGGCTGTCTATGAGCAGTTCTTC
>TRBV29-1|-|TRBJ1-2|11|-
CSVAQVGGYTF
TGCAGCGTTGCTCAAGTTGGTGGCTACACCTTC
>TRBV19|-|TRBJ1-2|14|-
CASSIQGASYGYTF
TGTGCCAGTAGTATACAGGGAGCTTCCTATGGCTACACCTTC
>TRBV19|-|TRBJ1-2|16|TRBD1
CASSIEQTGGVRGYTF
TGTGCCAGTAGTATAGAGCAGACAGGGGGAGTCCGGGGCTACACCTTC
>TRBV7-3|-|TRBJ2-1|14|-
CASSPMVSINEQFF
TGTGCCAGCAGCCCCATGGTCTCAATCAATGAGCAGTTCTTC
>TRBV4-3|-|TRBJ1-2|15|TRBD1
CASSQWDRGLNGYTF
TGCGCCAGCAGCCAGTGGGACAGGGGGCTCAATGGCTACACCTTC
>TRBV5-1|-|TRBJ1-2|14|-
CASSLNVELYGYTF
TGCGCCAGCAGCTTGAATGTGGAGCTCTATGGCTACACCTTC
>TRBV5-1|once|TRBJ2-3|16|-
CASSLGGDGSTDTQYF
TGCGCCAGCAGCTTGGGCGGGGATGGGAGCACAGATACGCAGTATTTT
>TRBV11-2|-|TRBJ2-5|12|-
CASGGTVGPQYF
TGTGCCAGCGGCGGGACAGTGGGCCCCCAGTACTTC
>TRBV7-3|-|TRBJ1-1|13|-
CATEDLSNTEAFF
TGTGCCACCGAGGACCTATCGAACACTGAAGCTTTCTTT
>TRBV19|-|TRBJ1-2|13|-
CASSIGPGYGYTF
TGTGCCAGTAGTATTGGTCCCGGCTATGGCTACACCTTC
>TRBV29-1|-|TRBJ2-7|16|TRBD1
CSVEGGGQGVTYEQYF
TGCAGCGTTGAAGGTGGGGGACAGGGGGTAACCTACGAGCAGTACTTC
>TRBV9|once|TRBJ2-3|11|-
CASSNLDTQYF
TGTGCCAGCAGCAACCTCGATACGCAGTATTTT
>TRBV7-9|-|TRBJ2-7|13|-
CAYWGTNSYEQYF
TGTGCCTATTGGGGGACCAACTCCTACGAGCAGTACTTC
>TRBV6-4|-|TRBJ2-5|15|TRBD2
CASSKTSGRQETQYF
TGTGCCAGCAGTAAGACTAGCGGGAGGCAAGAGACCCAGTACTTC
>TRBV5-4|-|TRBJ1-3|15|TRBD1
CASSARQGTGNTIYF
TGTGCCAGCAGCGCTCGACAGGGTACCGGAAACACCATATATTTT
>TRBV19|-|TRBJ2-5|13|-
CASRTGQTETQYF
TGTGCCAGTAGAACAGGACAGACCGAGACCCAGTACTTC
>TRBV10-3|once|TRBJ2-1|15|-
CAISELESSYNEQFF
TGTGCCATCAGTGAGCTGGAGAGCTCCTACAATGAGCAGTTCTTC
>TRBV6-5|-|TRBJ1-2|15|TRBD1
CASSSMDRGGYGYTF
TGTGCCAGCAGTTCCATGGACAGGGGAGGCTATGGCTACACCTTC
>TRBV6-5|-|TRBJ1-1|16|TRBD1
CASSSPNGRGTAEAFF
TGTGCCAGCAGTTCCCCGAACGGCAGGGGGACGGCTGAAGCTTTCTTT
>TRBV18|-|TRBJ1-3|17|-
CASSPQLDRSSGNTIYF
TGTGCCAGCTCACCGCAACTTGACAGGAGCTCTGGAAACACCATATATTTT
>TRBV7-9|-|TRBJ2-1|16|-
CASSEGYRGTYNEQFF
TGTGCCAGCAGCGAGGGGTACCGCGGGACCTACAATGAGCAGTTCTTC
>TRBV19|-|TRBJ2-3|14|TRBD2
CASRVAGGTDTQYF
TGTGCCAGTAGGGTAGCGGGGGGCACAGATACGCAGTATTTT
>TRBV6-5|few|TRBJ1-1|13|-
CASSYSGGFGAFF
TGTGCCAGCAGTTACTCAGGGGGATTCGGAGCTTTCTTT
>TRBV4-3|once|TRBJ2-1|15|TRBD1
CASSQDRQGHNEQFF
TGCGCCAGCAGCCAAGACCGACAGGGGCACAATGAGCAGTTCTTC
>TRBV5-1|-|TRBJ1-4|16|-
CASSPDPGALYEKLFF
TGCGCCAGCAGCCCAGACCCAGGGGCCCTTTATGAAAAACTGTTTTTT
>TRBV5-1|-|TRBJ2-7|16|TRBD1
CASSKPTGDRLDEQYF
TGCGCCAGCAGTAAACCTACAGGGGATAGGCTTGACGAGCAGTACTTC
>TRBV6-5|-|TRBJ1-2|15|TRBD1
CASSTGTGGAYGYTF
TGTGCCAGCAGTACCGGGACAGGGGGAGCTTATGGCTACACCTTC
>TRBV4-1|-|TRBJ1-1|14|-
CASSQEGRHFEAFF
TGCGCCAGCAGCCAAGAGGGTCGGCACTTTGAAGCTTTCTTT
>TRBV3-1/TRBV3-2|-|TRBJ1-2|14|-
CASSRFSGNYGYTF
TGTGCCAGCAGCCGGTTCTCGGGTAACTATGGCTACACCTTC
>TRBV12-5|-|TRBJ1-1|12|-
CASGQPGGEAFF
TGTGCTAGTGGACAACCGGGGGGCGAAGCTTTCTTT
>TRBV27|-|TRBJ1-6|16|TRBD1
CASSITGGFDNSPLHF
TGTGCCAGCAGTATTACAGGGGGCTTCGATAATTCACCCCTCCACTTT
>TRBV10-2|-|TRBJ2-3|16|-
CASSVPRRGPTDTQYF
TGCGCCAGCAGTGTCCCCAGGCGGGGCCCCACAGATACGCAGTATTTT
>TRBV14|-|TRBJ1-1|18|-
CASSQESLGRLKNTEAFF
TGTGCCAGCAGCCAAGAGAGTTTAGGACGGTTAAAGAACACTGAAGCTTTCTTT
>TRBV5-1|-|TRBJ1-4|15|TRBD1
CASSRGQGPNEKLFF
TGCGCCAGCAGCCGTGGACAGGGCCCTAATGAAAAACTGTTTTTT
>TRBV19|-|TRBJ2-7|16|-
CASSIQLSGPPYEQYF
TGTGCCAGTAGTATTCAACTTTCCGGGCCACCCTACGAGCAGTACTTC
>TRBV6-4|-|TRBJ1-1|14|-
CASSETGANSEAFF
TGTGCCAGCAGTGAGACGGGGGCGAACAGTGAAGCTTTCTTT
>TRBV24-1|-|TRBJ2-2|16|TRBD2
CATSDPSGGRTGELFF
TGTGCCACCAGTGACCCTAGCGGGGGTCGCACCGGGGAGCTGTTTTTT
>TRBV21-1|-|TRBJ1-4|15|-
CASSKARGLDEKLFF
TGTGCCAGCAGCAAAGCGCGAGGCCTTGATGAAAAACTGTTTTTT
>TRBV6-5|-|TRBJ1-1|13|TRBD1
CASSFQGGTEAFF
TGTGCCAGCAGTTTCCAGGGGGGGACTGAAGCTTTCTTT
>TRBV6-4|-|TRBJ2-3|13|TRBD1
CASSEQGEDTQYF
TGTGCCAGCAGTGAGCAGGGGGAAGATACGCAGTATTTT
>TRBV4-1|-|TRBJ1-5|14|-
CASSRMGGNQPQHF
TGCGCCAGCAGCCGAATGGGTGGGAACCAGCCCCAGCATTTT
>TRBV5-1|-|TRBJ1-1|14|TRBD1
CASSPMGQGAEAFF
TGCGCCAGCAGCCCTATGGGACAGGGTGCTGAAGCTTTCTTT
>TRBV19|-|TRBJ2-7|13|-
CASSIAGGTEQYF
TGTGCCAGTAGTATAGCCGGGGGCACCGAGCAGTACTTC
>TRBV6-2/TRBV6-3|-|TRBJ2-1|18|-
CASSFPPSVDLKRKEQFF
TGTGCCAGCAGTTTTCCCCCCTCGGTCGACTTAAAGCGAAAGGAGCAGTTCTTC
>TRBV9|-|TRBJ2-3|14|-
CASSVNPSTDTQYF
TGTGCCAGCAGCGTCAACCCTAGCACAGATACGCAGTATTTT
>TRBV25-1|-|TRBJ2-5|15|TRBD2
CASSEPTSGQETQYF
TGTGCCAGCAGTGAGCCTACTAGCGGCCAAGAGACCCAGTACTTC
>TRBV5-6|few|TRBJ1-2|17|-
CASSLSGWFGGPDTNTF
TGTGCCAGCAGCTTGAGCGGCTGGTTTGGTGGCCCAGACACGAACACCTTC
>TRBV7-9|-|TRBJ2-6|18|TRBD1
CASSSWTGLSSGANVLTF
TGTGCCAGCAGCTCCTGGACAGGGCTAAGCTCTGGGGCCAACGTCCTGACTTTC
>TRBV3-1/TRBV3-2|-|TRBJ1-5|15|TRBD1
CASSPGQGVNQPQHF
TGTGCCAGCAGTCCGGGACAGGGTGTCAATCAGCCCCAGCATTTT
>TRBV14|-|TRBJ2-7|12|-
CASSQEGYEQYF
TGTGCCAGCAGCCAAGAGGGATACGAGCAGTACTTC
>TRBV12-5|-|TRBJ2-1|16|TRBD2
CASGPGPSGGADEQFF
TGTGCTAGTGGCCCTGGACCTAGCGGGGGTGCGGATGAGCAGTTCTTC
>TRBV19|-|TRBJ2-1|16|TRBD1
CASEDRAGASYNEQFF
TGTGCCAGTGAAGACAGGGCCGGAGCCTCCTACAATGAGCAGTTCTTC
>TRBV29-1|-|TRBJ2-1|15|TRBD2
CSVEVGVAGGNEQFF
TGCAGCGTTGAAGTCGGGGTAGCGGGAGGAAATGAGCAGTTCTTC